The rows below give T cell receptor beta chains drawn from one sample of a study of T-cell memory formation after mild COVID-19. A single record per CDR3 protein comes from TCRdb applying MiXCR to the 5' RACE reads. The sample shows about 270,000 distinct CDR3 sequences, roughly 15% of them seen only once. The sequenced sample was PBMCs or a T cell subset sorted from them (not recorded which). The receptors here all came from a man aged 18 to 29 who had mild COVID-19 (a few samples of this study predate the infection). Cell type and time point are not known. The CDR3 runs from the conserved cysteine through the conserved F or W. Fields, in order: D gene, V gene, clone size, J gene, CDR3 protein, CDR3 DNA. D genes are given only for firm matches. Clone size is not always given. Where it is, it says once, few, many or a class for expanded clones.

d_call: -
v_call: TRBV3-1
clone_size: -
j_call: TRBJ1-6
cdr3_aa: CASSLGQINSPLHF
cdr3_nt: TGTGCCAGCAGCCTCGGACAGATTAATTCACCCCTCCACTTT

d_call: -
v_call: TRBV27
clone_size: -
j_call: TRBJ2-1
cdr3_aa: CASSVPGHRYNEQFF
cdr3_nt: TGTGCCAGCAGTGTACCGGGACACAGATACAATGAGCAGTTCTTC

d_call: TRBD1
v_call: TRBV7-6
clone_size: -
j_call: TRBJ1-1
cdr3_aa: CASSSYRGSNTEAFF
cdr3_nt: TGTGCCAGCAGCTCCTACAGGGGATCGAACACTGAAGCTTTCTTT

d_call: TRBD1
v_call: TRBV11-2
clone_size: -
j_call: TRBJ1-6
cdr3_aa: CASSPQSIRRTGARSPLHF
cdr3_nt: TGTGCCAGCAGCCCCCAGAGCATTCGGAGGACAGGAGCCCGTTCACCCCTCCACTTT

d_call: -
v_call: TRBV5-1
clone_size: many
j_call: TRBJ2-5
cdr3_aa: CASSLARSGPQETQYF
cdr3_nt: TGCGCCAGCAGCTTGGCCAGGAGCGGGCCCCAAGAGACCCAGTACTTC

d_call: TRBD2
v_call: TRBV7-9
clone_size: -
j_call: TRBJ2-3
cdr3_aa: CASSPANGGAQADTQYF
cdr3_nt: TGTGCCAGCAGCCCCGCTAACGGGGGGGCCCAGGCAGATACGCAGTATTTT

d_call: TRBD1
v_call: TRBV11-2
clone_size: -
j_call: TRBJ1-1
cdr3_aa: CASSPARLVTGLIMNTEAFF
cdr3_nt: TGTGCCAGCAGCCCGGCTCGGCTGGTGACAGGGCTCATTATGAACACTGAAGCTTTCTTT

d_call: -
v_call: TRBV12-3/TRBV12-4
clone_size: -
j_call: TRBJ1-2
cdr3_aa: CASSPYSYGYTF
cdr3_nt: TGTGCCAGCAGTCCTTACAGCTATGGCTACACCTTC

d_call: -
v_call: TRBV5-1
clone_size: -
j_call: TRBJ1-2
cdr3_aa: CASSLVPSGTTLYGYTF
cdr3_nt: TGCGCCAGCAGCTTGGTCCCCTCGGGAACAACCCTCTATGGCTACACCTTC

d_call: -
v_call: TRBV6-2/TRBV6-3
clone_size: -
j_call: TRBJ1-5
cdr3_aa: CASTKPSMGYSNQPQHF
cdr3_nt: TGTGCCAGCACAAAACCTTCAATGGGTTATAGCAATCAGCCCCAGCATTTT

d_call: -
v_call: TRBV12-3/TRBV12-4
clone_size: few
j_call: TRBJ1-1
cdr3_aa: CASSSRGRGPNTEAFF
cdr3_nt: TGTGCCAGCAGTTCTCGAGGGCGAGGGCCGAACACTGAAGCTTTCTTT

d_call: TRBD1
v_call: TRBV12-3/TRBV12-4
clone_size: -
j_call: TRBJ2-2
cdr3_aa: CASSGTAMNTGELFF
cdr3_nt: TGTGCCAGCAGTGGGACAGCGATGAACACCGGGGAGCTGTTTTTT

d_call: TRBD2
v_call: TRBV7-2
clone_size: -
j_call: TRBJ2-3
cdr3_aa: CASSLTSGGADTQYF
cdr3_nt: TGTGCCAGCAGCTTGACTAGCGGGGGGGCGGATACGCAGTATTTT

d_call: -
v_call: TRBV7-7
clone_size: -
j_call: TRBJ2-5
cdr3_aa: CASSPWPGEYQETQYF
cdr3_nt: TGTGCTAGCAGCCCTTGGCCGGGAGAGTACCAAGAGACCCAGTACTTC

d_call: TRBD2
v_call: TRBV5-6
clone_size: -
j_call: TRBJ2-3
cdr3_aa: CASSLDALRGDTQYF
cdr3_nt: TGTGCCAGCAGCTTGGACGCCCTGCGGGGGGATACGCAGTATTTT

d_call: -
v_call: TRBV28
clone_size: few
j_call: TRBJ2-1
cdr3_aa: CASNRGFGYNEQFF
cdr3_nt: TGTGCCAGCAATCGAGGCTTCGGGTACAATGAGCAGTTCTTC